A single sample gave rise to the 24 T cell receptor beta chains below, sequenced in a study of T-cell memory formation after mild COVID-19. TCRdb independently ran MiXCR on the 5' RACE reads; one entry per CDR3 protein. This table has about 110,000 distinct CDR3 sequences, 15% to 20% appearing once. Sequences were obtained from PBMCs or a T cell subset sorted from them (not recorded which). Every receptor here comes from a man between 18 and 35 years old who had mild COVID-19 (a few samples of this study predate the infection). Cell type and time point are not known.

V is TRBV6-5 and J is TRBJ2-5; 8 nucleotides align to TRBD2. CDR3 length: 15 residues. The trim removed 4 bases at V and 4 bases at J, leaving 8 bases unmatched. The V gene's germline CDR1 is MNHEY and CDR2 SVGAGI. The CDR3 DNA reads as TGTGCCAGCAGTTTCCAAGCCGCGGGAGGAGAGACCCAGTACTTC. This codes for CASSFQAAGGETQYF.

On this clonotype itself: A much bigger clone sits one base away, suggesting this may be a read error. This chain connects TRBV5-5 to TRBJ2-7; 8 bases map to TRBD1. V trimming: 5 bases; J trimming: 6 bases; junction bases outside the gene matches: 4. This CDR3 is 12 amino acids long. Germline V gene lookup returns CDR1 SGHKS and CDR2 YYEKEE (reference sequence). For the CDR3, the DNA is TGTGCCAGCAGTCACACAGGGGGCGAGCAGTACTTC. Its translation is CASSHTGGEQYF.

This clonotype came up a few times. The chain uses TRBV3-1 and TRBJ1-6, with D unresolved. V lost 4 bases and J 11 bases, leaving 12 bases between the germline ends. Looked up from germline, CDR1 is LGHDT and CDR2 is YNNKEL (reference sequence). The CDR3 length is 13 residues. CDR3 sequence: CASSLSGNTPLHF. The DNA of the CDR3 is TGTGCCAGCAGCCTCAGTGGGAATACACCCCTCCACTTT.

This clonotype was seen just once. The chain carries TRBV5-1 and TRBJ2-3; D perhaps matches TRBD2 (7 bases). The germline V gene has CDR1 SGHRS and CDR2 YFSETQ. Trimming stripped 0 bases from V and 3 bases from J, with 11 bases between. This CDR3 is built from 15 residues. The CDR3 is CASSLARGATDTQYF. The CDR3 nucleotides are TGCGCCAGCAGCTTGGCCCGGGGGGCGACAGATACGCAGTATTTT.

This clonotype appeared a few times. The gene calls are TRBV6-6 and TRBJ1-1; a weak D match, TRBD1 (6 bases). The CDR3 covers 14 residues. V shed 2 bases and J shed 5 bases, with 12 bases lying between them. Germline V lookup: CDR1 MNHNY, CDR2 SVGAGI (reference sequence). The CDR3 DNA follows: TGTGCCAGCAGTTACGGAGGGGGGCGGACTGAAGCTTTCTTT. Its translation is CASSYGGGRTEAFF.

This clonotype was seen more than once but under ten times. This chain uses TRBV7-2 with TRBJ1-2; D possibly corresponds to TRBD1 (5 bases). Germline values: CDR1 SGHTA, CDR2 FQGNSA. The CDR3 is 17 amino acids. Deletions cut 6 bases from V and 3 bases from J, with 23 bases between. The CDR3 here is CASSRRGRLKDYYGYTF. The CDR3 region has the DNA TGTGCCAGCAGTCGTCGGGGACGTTTGAAGGATTACTATGGCTACACCTTC.

This clonotype was seen a few times. This rearrangement joins TRBV5-1 to TRBJ2-3; TRBD1 might be the D (6 bases). The CDR3 has 15 residues. Trimming cost V 0 bases and J 0 bases, with 8 bases left between them. The V gene's germline CDR1 is SGHRS and CDR2 YFSETQ. The CDR3 coding sequence is TGCGCCAGCAGCTTGGTTCAGGGGAGCACAGATACGCAGTATTTT. The encoded protein is CASSLVQGSTDTQYF.

In regard to this clonotype: One end of the junction is discordant with germline, which a read error may explain. The chain has TRBV3-1 and TRBJ2-2; D possibly corresponds to TRBD2 (6 bases). CDR3 length: 13 amino acids. Germline CDR1 is LGHDT and CDR2 is YNNKEL (reference sequence). DNA of the CDR3: TGTGCCAGCAGTCAAGCGGGTGTCGGGGAGCTGTTTTTT. Translated, it gives CASSQAGVGELFF.

The chain links TRBV29-1 to TRBJ2-5; possible D gene TRBD2, 7 bases. The germline V gene has CDR1 SQVTM and CDR2 ANQGSEA. The V end lost 8 bases, the J end lost 5 bases, and 18 bases lay between the germline ends. The length of the CDR3 is 13 residues. The CDR3 is CSHRRGGLETQYF. The CDR3 coding sequence is TGCAGCCACAGAAGGGGGGGCTTGGAGACCCAGTACTTC.

This clonotype has more than one count but fewer than ten. V gene TRBV24-1 combines with J gene TRBJ2-3; TRBD1 matches at 10 bases. Germline V gene data show CDR1 as KGHDR and CDR2 as SFDVKD. V trimming: 10 bases; J trimming: 5 bases; junction bases outside the gene matches: 5. The CDR3 contains 13 residues. The CDR3 spells CATKTGGGDTQYF. The CDR3 nucleotides are TGTGCCACTAAGACAGGGGGCGGAGATACGCAGTATTTT.

In DNA, the CDR3 is TGTGCCAGCAGCTCGACAGGGGCAGGGGAGACCCAGTACTTC. Residues: CASSSTGAGETQYF. The chain recombines TRBV7-7 with TRBJ2-5; 8 bases map to TRBD1. The CDR3 has 14 residues. V gave up 4 bases and J gave up 5 bases; unmatched junction bases: 6. CDR1 is SSHAT and CDR2 is FNYEAQ in the germline V gene (reference sequence).

This clonotype came up many times. The junction differs from germline at one of its ends, possibly a read error. The chain has TRBV14 and TRBJ2-7; TRBD1 matches at 7 bases. This CDR3 spans 11 amino acids. Germline V gene lookup returns CDR1 SGHDN and CDR2 FVKESK. CDR3 in DNA: TGTGCCAGCAGCCAAGGAAGGGGGCAGGCCTTC. It codes for CASSQGRGQAF. Full variable domain (outside the CDR3, taken from reference TRBV14 and TRBJ2-7): EAGVTQFPSHSVIEKGQTVTLRCDPISGHDNLYWYRRVMGKEIKFLLHFVKESKQDESGMPNNRFLAERTGGTYSTLKVQPAELEDSGVYFCASSQGRGQAFGPGTRLTVT.

The V gene is TRBV5-6, the J gene TRBJ1-2, with D perhaps TRBD1 (5 bases). V was clipped by 0 bases and J by 7 bases, with 7 bases between them. The CDR3 loop spans 12 amino acids. Germline-derived CDR1 and CDR2 are SGHDT and YYEEEE. The CDR3 nucleotides are TGTGCCAGCAGCTTGGCCGACAGTGGCTACACCTTC. Encoded protein: CASSLADSGYTF.

The V gene is TRBV29-1, the J gene TRBJ1-4; the D is unclear. V lost 5 bases and J 6 bases, leaving 10 bases between the germline ends. This CDR3 has 12 residues. Germline CDR1 reads SQVTM; CDR2 reads ANQGSEA. The CDR3 spells CSVRHGDEKLFF. The CDR3 nucleotides read TGCAGCGTTCGACATGGGGATGAAAAACTGTTTTTT.

A few counts support this clonotype. The chain recombines TRBV6-2 or TRBV6-3 with TRBJ2-6; perhaps TRBD2 as D (5 bases). This CDR3 is built from 15 residues. The germline CDR1 and CDR2 sequences are MNHEY and SVGEGT. V shed 8 bases and J shed 0 bases, with 11 bases lying between them. The CDR3 loop is CASGSIYSGANVLTF. Here the CDR3 DNA reads TGTGCCAGCGGGAGTATTTACTCTGGGGCCAACGTCCTGACTTTC.

A few counts support this clonotype. The CDR3 sequence: CSARDHGETGANVLTF. In DNA, the CDR3 is TGCAGTGCTAGAGATCACGGGGAGACTGGGGCCAACGTCCTGACTTTC. The chain carries TRBV20-1 and TRBJ2-6, with D possibly being TRBD2 (5 bases). The V end lost 0 bases, the J end lost 2 bases, and 11 bases lay between the germline ends. This CDR3 comprises 16 residues. In germline, CDR1 is DFQATT, CDR2 SNEGSKA (reference sequence).

The chain links TRBV20-1 to TRBJ2-3; D not certain. Germline V gene lookup returns CDR1 DFQATT and CDR2 SNEGSKA (reference sequence). Trimming stripped 0 bases from V and 6 bases from J, with 4 bases between. The CDR3 extends over 11 amino acids. The CDR3 sequence is CSARERDTQYF. The CDR3 DNA reads TGCAGTGCTAGAGAGAGGGATACGCAGTATTTT.

The chain employs TRBV5-1 and TRBJ2-3, with D unresolved. CDR1 is SGHRS and CDR2 is YFSETQ in the germline V gene. V was shortened by 3 bases and J by 4 bases, with 9 bases between the two germline ends. The CDR3 is 13 amino acids. This CDR3 is CASSSYLADTQYF. In nucleotides, the CDR3 is TGCGCCAGCAGCTCCTACCTCGCAGATACGCAGTATTTT. Based on the CDR3 plus reference TRBV5-1 and TRBJ2-3, the full variable domain is KAGVTQTPRYLIKTRGQQVTLSCSPISGHRSVSWYQQTPGQGLQFLFEYFSETQRNKGNFPGRFSGRQFSNSRSEMNVSTLELGDSALYLCASSSYLADTQYFGPGTRLTVL.

There are a few counts of this clonotype. The V call is TRBV7-3, the J call TRBJ2-1, with TRBD1 matching 7 bases. Losses at the gene ends were 6 bases for V and 7 bases for J; bases not matched to a gene: 9. CDR3 length equals 14 residues. CDR1 and CDR2 (germline): SGHTA, FQGTGA. The CDR3 sequence is CASRKGGSVNEQFF. The DNA for the CDR3 is TGTGCCAGCAGGAAAGGGGGCTCAGTGAATGAGCAGTTCTTC.

This clonotype was counted only a few times. The chain links TRBV7-3 to TRBJ1-1; a weak D match, TRBD1 (5 bases). The CDR3 totals 13 residues. Deletions cut 2 bases from V and 8 bases from J, with 12 bases between. Germline CDR1 and CDR2: SGHTA and FQGTGA. For the CDR3, the DNA is TGTGCCAGCAGCTTAGGGGGACGAGAGGAAGCTTTCTTT. This translates into CASSLGGREEAFF.

This rearrangement joins TRBV11-2 to TRBJ2-1; 10 bases align to TRBD2. Germline V gives CDR1 SGHAT, CDR2 FQNNGV. The CDR3 is made up of 12 amino acids. With 2 bases clipped from V and 12 bases from J, the junction kept 1 base outside the gene matches. The CDR3 here is CASSLLAGGQFF. In DNA, the CDR3 is TGTGCCAGCAGCTTATTAGCGGGGGGGCAGTTCTTC. Full variable domain (outside the CDR3, taken from reference TRBV11-2 and TRBJ2-1): EAGVAQSPRYKIIEKRQSVAFWCNPISGHATLYWYQQILGQGPKLLIQFQNNGVVDDSQLPKDRFSAERLKGVDSTLKIQPAKLEDSAVYLCASSLLAGGQFFGPGTRLTVL.

This clonotype was seen many times. This rearrangement joins TRBV27 to TRBJ2-4; D call uncertain. Trimming left V 3 bases short and J 0 bases short, with 12 bases between. Germline values: CDR1 MNHEY, CDR2 SMNVEV (reference sequence). The CDR3 is 16 amino acids. CDR3 protein: CASSLWAIGAKNIQYF. The CDR3 DNA reads TGTGCCAGCAGTTTGTGGGCGATCGGAGCCAAAAACATTCAGTACTTC.

The chain combines TRBV6-2 or TRBV6-3 with TRBJ2-2; TRBD2 is a possible D gene (6 bases). The germline CDR1 and CDR2 sequences are MNHEY and SVGEGT. V dropped 4 bases and J dropped 3 bases, with 12 bases sitting between them. The CDR3 runs to 15 residues. CDR3 nucleotides: TGTGCCAGCAGTTCCCAGACTAGGTACACCGGGGAGCTGTTTTTT. Its translation: CASSSQTRYTGELFF.

This clonotype turned up a few times. The V and J genes are TRBV15 and TRBJ2-1; unclear D gene. The CDR3 has 14 amino acids. Germline lookup yields CDR1 LNHNV and CDR2 YYDKDF (reference sequence). Deletions cut 5 bases from V and 7 bases from J, with 15 bases between. The CDR3 region has the DNA TGTGCCACCAGCTCTTACCTCCCGAAGAATGAGCAGTTCTTC. Its translation is CATSSYLPKNEQFF.